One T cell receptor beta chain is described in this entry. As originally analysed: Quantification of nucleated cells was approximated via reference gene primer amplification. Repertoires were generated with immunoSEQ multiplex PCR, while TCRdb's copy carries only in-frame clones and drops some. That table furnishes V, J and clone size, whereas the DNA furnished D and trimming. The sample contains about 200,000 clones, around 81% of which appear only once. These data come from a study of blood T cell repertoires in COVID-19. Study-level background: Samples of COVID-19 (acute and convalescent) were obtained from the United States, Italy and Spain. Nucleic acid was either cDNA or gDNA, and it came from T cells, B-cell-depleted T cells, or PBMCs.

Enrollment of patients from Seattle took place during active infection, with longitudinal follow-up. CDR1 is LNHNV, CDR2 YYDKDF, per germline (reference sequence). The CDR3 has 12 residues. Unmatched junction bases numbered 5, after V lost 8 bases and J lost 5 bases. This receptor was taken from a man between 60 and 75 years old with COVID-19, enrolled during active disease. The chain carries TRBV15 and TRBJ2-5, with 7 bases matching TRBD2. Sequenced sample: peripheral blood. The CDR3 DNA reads TGTGCCACCGCCGGGAGGAGGGAGACCCAGTACTTC. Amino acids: CATAGRRETQYF.